Described below is a single T cell receptor (beta chain) sequence and its context. Antigen: not known. The source of the sample is a study of shared clonotypes between healthy human individuals. V lost 4 bases, J lost 11 bases, and 13 bases stayed unmatched. CDR1 and CDR2 from the germline V gene are SGDLS and YYNGEE. The CDR3 length is 16 residues. Cells designated naive CD8 were CD45RO-negative and were positively selected for CCR7, with terminally differentiated effector memory CD45RA+ cells excluded. General study findings and limits: Sampling covered nothing but blood. Tissue TCR repertoires likely differ from those found in blood.

Deep-level assay runs were performed. Some clones are missing from TCRdb's copy, which holds only in-frame ones; the method was immunoSEQ multiplex PCR. Counted here are 2 million or so clones, around 96% occurring once; the ten biggest clones make up 1% to 1.3%. The TCR was taken from a man aged 18-30 years in good health. The chain joins TRBV9 to TRBJ1-6, with TRBD1 matching over 9 bases. What was sequenced was naive CD8+ T cells sorted from blood. DNA of the CDR3: TGTGCCAGCAGCTTAACCTGGGACAGGGTCTATCCACCCCTCCACTTT. Translating gives CASSLTWDRVYPPLHF.